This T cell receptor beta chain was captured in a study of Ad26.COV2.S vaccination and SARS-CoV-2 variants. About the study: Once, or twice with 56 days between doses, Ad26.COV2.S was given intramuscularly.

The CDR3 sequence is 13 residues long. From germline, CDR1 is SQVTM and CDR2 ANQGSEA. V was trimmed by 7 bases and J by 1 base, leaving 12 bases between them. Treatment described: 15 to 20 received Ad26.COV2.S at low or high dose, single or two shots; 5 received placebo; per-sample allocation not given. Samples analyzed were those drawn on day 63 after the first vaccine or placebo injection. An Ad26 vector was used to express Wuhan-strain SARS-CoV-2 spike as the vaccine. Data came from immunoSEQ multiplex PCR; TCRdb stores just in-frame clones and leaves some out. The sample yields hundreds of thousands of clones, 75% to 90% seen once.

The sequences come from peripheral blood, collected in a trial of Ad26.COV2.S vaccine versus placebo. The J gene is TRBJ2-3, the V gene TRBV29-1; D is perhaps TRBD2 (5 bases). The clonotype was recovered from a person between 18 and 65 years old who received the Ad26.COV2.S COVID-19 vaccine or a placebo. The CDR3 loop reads CSAEWRGTDTQYF. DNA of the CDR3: TGCAGCGCCGAGTGGCGGGGCACAGATACGCAGTATTTT.